The T cell receptor (beta chain) described here comes from a study of CXCR3-negative and CXCR3-positive naive CD8 T cells. With regard to this clonotype: Its antigen is not known.

Study conclusions and caveats: CXCR3-negative and CXCR3-positive naive cells shared comparable TRBV-TRBJ usage, but memory cells did not. Higher TRB CDR3 hydrophobicity marked CXCR3-positive naive cells relative to CXCR3-negative naive cells. Partial loss of CXCR3 expression followed cryopreservation; most assays used fresh PBMCs.

The CDR3 is 11 amino acids. Germline V CDR1 and CDR2: MDHEN, SYDVKM. UMI-labeled TRB cDNA libraries were prepared by 5' RACE. From its re-call of the 5' RACE reads, TCRdb lists each CDR3 protein once, without DNA. The sample data list about 98,000 distinct CDR3 sequences. This TCR came from a human donor in good health. Some clones in this sample may be carry-over from other donors' samples. Sequencing was done on a sample of naive CXCR3+ CD8+ T cells from blood. Subset defined: CD45RO-CCR7+CD27+CD95- naive CD8+ T cells expressing CXCR3 (TNR3+). The V call is TRBV28, the J call TRBJ2-3. CDR3 sequence reads: CASTAPDTQYF.